This note documents a single T cell receptor beta chain sequence. No antigen is known for it. The sample belongs to a study of cytomegalovirus exposure and HLA in healthy donors. This CDR3 region has 15 residues. V lost 6 bases and J lost 2; bases outside the gene matches: 10. CDR1 MDHEN and CDR2 SYDVKM come from the germline V gene. At the time of sampling, donors were nominally healthy, though unrecorded immune exposures were likely. Study-wide results and caveats: Associated with HLA alleles at 0.05 false discovery rate in a later analysis were 16,951 TCR beta sequences. Per published reports, the classifier diagnosed cytomegalovirus status with high specificity and sensitivity.

Amplification used 60 Vbeta primers and 13 Jbeta primers. Some clones are missing from TCRdb's copy, which holds only in-frame ones; the method was immunoSEQ multiplex PCR. This repertoire includes about 200,000 clones. Sequences were obtained from PBMCs. This chain joins TRBV28 and TRBJ2-7; TRBD2 matches at 7 bases. The TCR comes from a woman between 25 and 40 years old in good health and CMV-seropositive. CDR3: CASSPVGGSAYEQYF. Written as DNA, the CDR3 is TGTGCCAGCAGCCCCGTGGGGGGGTCGGCCTACGAGCAGTACTTC.